This paragraph reports one T cell receptor beta chain. The assay was immunoSEQ multiplex PCR, and TCRdb's table has in-frame clones only and misses some. The sample records roughly 220,000 clones, approximately 80% being singletons. The germline V gene encodes CDR1 SGHTA and CDR2 FQGNSA. Between the trimmed V and J ends, which lost 0 bases and 10 bases, there was a span of 9 bases. The CDR3 contains 13 residues. This entry belongs to a study of blood T cell repertoires in COVID-19. The material sequenced was peripheral blood. The rearrangement uses TRBV7-2 and TRBJ1-4; no definite D call. This clonotype originated in a man younger than 45 with active or convalescent COVID-19. CDR3 sequence: CASSLASRPKLFF. In nucleotides, the CDR3 is TGTGCCAGCAGCTTAGCGTCGCGGCCAAAACTGTTTTTT.